Following are 18 T cell receptor delta chains from one sample sequenced in a study of gamma-delta chains in newborns, infants, children. TCRdb re-processed the reads via CATT. This sample yields roughly 3,400 delta-chain clones, of which less than 1.5% are seen a single time; roughly a fifth belongs to the top ten. Material: blood. Receptor source: a child who was a newborn, infant or young child, either healthy, febrile or measles-vaccinated (not recorded which).

This rearrangement joins TRDV2 to TRDJ1; 8 nucleotides match TRDD3. CDR1 and CDR2 from the germline V gene are GEAIGNYY and EKD. Germline trimming cut 0 bases from V and 0 bases from J; bases unmatched to any gene: 2. The CDR3 is made up of 15 amino acids. The CDR3 DNA follows: TGTGCCTGTGACACCGGGATACGCAACACCGATAAACTCATCTTT. It encodes CACDTGIRNTDKLIF.

In the case of this clone: This likely reflects a read error, since a far larger clone is one base away. This chain connects TRDV2 to TRDJ3; TRDD3 matches at 9 bases. Germline CDR1 and CDR2: GEAIGNYY and EKD. The CDR3 has 18 residues. Here the CDR3 DNA reads TGTGCCCGTGACACCGCTGGGGGATTCTCCTGGGACACCCGACAGATGTTTTTC. It yields the protein CARDTAGGFSWDTRQMFF.

In its sample, this clone is medium-sized. This may be a read error, as it is one base from a much larger clone. CDR3 in amino acids: CARDTADGQSSWDTRQMFF. As DNA, the CDR3 is TGTGCCCGTGACACCGCGGATGGTCAAAGCTCCTGGGACACCCGACAGATGTTTTTC. The V and J genes are TRDV2 and TRDJ3; D gene unclear. Germline loops: CDR1 GEAIGNYY, CDR2 EKD. This CDR3 is 19 amino acids long.

This clone was seen a few times. A read error is likely here: a far larger clone is one base away. The limits of the CDR3 on the DNA are not certain, so only TCRdb's listed CDR3 is given. The J gene is TRDJ2, the V gene TRDV1; the D call TRDD3 from the table was never checked on the DNA. The CDR3 adds up to 16 amino acids, both ends counted. Germline values: CDR1 TSWWSYY, CDR2 QGS. CDR3 loop: CALGDWVIRVGAQLFF.

This clone was counted a few times. With a far larger clone one base away, a read error is the likely cause. The sample holds other DNA sequences that translate to the same CDR3. The chain carries TRDV2 and TRDJ1; maybe TRDD3 (6 bases). The CDR3 runs to 19 residues. V lost 0 bases and J 2 bases, leaving 24 bases between the germline ends. The V gene's germline CDR1 is GEAIGNYY and CDR2 EKD. In DNA, the CDR3 is TGTGCCTGTGACACCGTTCGGTACAGGGGGACTCCCGAGACCGATAAACTCATCTTT. This codes for CACDTVRYRGTPETDKLIF.

Only a few counts were recorded for this clone. The protein given by TCRdb reflects a much larger clone and differs at residue 4 from this DNA's translation, likely from a read error; the protein shown is the DNA's translation. The rearrangement uses TRDV2 and TRDJ3; TRDD3 matches at 10 bases. There are 20 residues in the CDR3. CDR1 GEAIGNYY and CDR2 EKD come from the germline V gene. J gave up 0 bases and V 5 bases, and 12 bases lay outside the gene matches. The chain's CDR3 is CACGRIGGYPSSWDTRQMFF. DNA for the CDR3: TGTGCCTGTGGCAGAATTGGGGGATACCCCAGCTCCTGGGACACCCGACAGATGTTTTTC.

This clone was counted only a few times. Other nucleotide sequences in the sample specify the same CDR3. The chain uses TRDV2 and TRDJ2; 12 nucleotides align to TRDD3. The CDR3 length is 17 residues. Losses at the gene ends were 3 bases for V and 8 bases for J; bases not matched to a gene: 12. CDR1 is GEAIGNYY and CDR2 is EKD in the germline V gene. CDR3 DNA: TGTGCCTGTGACGCCTACTGGGGGATACTCGAGACCGCACAACTCTTCTTT. Translated: CACDAYWGILETAQLFF.

Of note for this clone: The TCRdb record carries a much larger clone's protein, which differs from this DNA's translation at residue 16; a read error is the likely cause, and the protein listed here is the DNA translation. The chain carries TRDV2 and TRDJ3; 8 bases are a match to TRDD3. Per the germline V gene, CDR1 is GEAIGNYY and CDR2 is EKD. CDR3 length: 19 residues. The CDR3: CACDTVLGAVSWDTRRMFF. Written as DNA, the CDR3 is TGTGCCTGTGACACCGTACTGGGGGCCGTCTCCTGGGACACCCGACGGATGTTTTTC.

There are a few counts of this clone. A read error is likely here: a far larger clone is one base away. The sample carries other DNA sequences with the same CDR3. The genes are TRDV2 and TRDJ1; 13 nucleotides agree with TRDD3. Germline loops: CDR1 GEAIGNYY, CDR2 EKD. The CDR3 contains 16 residues. Germline trimming cut 2 bases from V and 0 bases from J; bases unmatched to any gene: 2. In DNA form, the CDR3 reads TGTGCCTGTGACATACTGGGGGATACGCACACCGATAAACTCATCTTT. The encoded protein is CACDILGDTHTDKLIF.

There are a few counts of this clone. This likely reflects a read error, since a far larger clone is one base away. Different DNA sequences within this sample yield the same CDR3. This rearrangement joins TRDV2 to TRDJ3; D is undetermined. This CDR3 spans 19 amino acids. V lost 0 bases to trimming and J lost 0 bases, with 14 bases between them. Looked up from germline, CDR1 is GEAIGNYY and CDR2 is EKD. Here the CDR3 DNA reads TGTGCCTGTGACACCGCGGATGGCCAAAGCTCCTGGGACACCCGACAGATGTTTTTC. Protein product: CACDTADGQSSWDTRQMFF.

This clone was found many times. A much larger clone is a single base away; this may be a read error. J is TRDJ3 and V is TRDV2; 11 positions match TRDD3. This CDR3 contains 17 residues. Germline CDR1 is GEAIGNYY and CDR2 is EKD. The V and J ends lost 0 bases and 6 bases, in that order; junction bases with no gene match: 3. For the CDR3, the DNA is TGTGCCTGTGACACCTGGGGGATACGCTTGGACACCCGACAGATGTTTTTC. Translating gives CACDTWGIRLDTRQMFF.

This clone was seen only a few times. Translating this DNA gives a protein that differs at residue 4 from the TCRdb one, which belongs to a much larger clone; a read error is likely, and the protein shown is this translation. The chain uses TRDV2 and TRDJ3; TRDD3 agrees at 10 bases. Germline V gene data show CDR1 as GEAIGNYY and CDR2 as EKD. The CDR3 runs 17 residues. V lost 5 bases to trimming and J lost 1 base; unmatched junction nucleotides: 4. The CDR3 nucleotides are TGTGCCTGTGGCAAACTGGGGGATTCCTGGGACACCCGACAGATGTTTTTC. This codes for CACGKLGDSWDTRQMFF.

The sample holds a few counts of this clone. A read error likely explains this, since a far larger clone differs by one base. The same CDR3 is also encoded by other DNA sequences in this sample. The chain employs TRDV2 and TRDJ3; 10 bases line up with TRDD3. Germline-derived CDR1 and CDR2 are GEAIGNYY and EKD. This CDR3 spans 20 amino acids. CDR3 sequence reads: CACDPLLGDEGSWDTRQMFF. The DNA for the CDR3 is TGTGCATGTGACCCCTTACTGGGGGATGAAGGTTCCTGGGACACCCGACAGATGTTTTTC.

As regards this clone: This likely stems from a read error, as it lies one base from a far larger clone. This specimen includes other DNA sequences encoding the same CDR3. The gene calls are TRDV2 and TRDJ3; 9 bases are a match to TRDD3. The ends lost 1 base at V and 0 bases at J; junction bases unmatched: 15. CDR1 GEAIGNYY and CDR2 EKD come from the germline V gene. The CDR3 is made up of 22 amino acids. Here the CDR3 reads CACDTIDWGDTSSSWDTRQMFF. For the CDR3, the DNA is TGTGCCTGTGACACGATCGACTGGGGGGATACATCAAGCTCCTGGGACACCCGACAGATGTTTTTC.

Points on this clone: A far larger clone is one nucleotide away, so this likely arose from a read error. The V and J genes are TRDV2 and TRDJ3, with 13 bases that match TRDD3. Germline V lookup: CDR1 GEAIGNYY, CDR2 EKD. CDR3 size: 18 residues. The CDR3 sequence: CACDYWGIRSRDTRQMFF. The CDR3, as DNA: TGTGCCTGTGACTACTGGGGGATACGCTCCCGGGACACCCGACAGATGTTTTTC.

Worth noting for this clone: Since a far larger clone is one base different, this is likely a read error. Additional DNA sequences in this sample encode the identical CDR3. This chain joins TRDV2 and TRDJ3, with a weak D call TRDD3 (6 bases). This CDR3 region has 17 residues. Trimming shortened V by 1 base and J by 1 base, and 10 bases separated the two germline ends. Germline V CDR1 and CDR2: GEAIGNYY, EKD. The chain's CDR3 is CACDTGGRSWDTRQMFF. CDR3 nucleotide sequence: TGTGCCTGTGACACTGGGGGGCGGTCCTGGGACACCCGACAGATGTTTTTC.

Comments on this clone: This DNA's translation differs at residue 8 from TCRdb's protein, which comes from a much larger clone; a read error is likely, and the protein shown is translated from the DNA. The V call is TRDV2, the J call TRDJ2, with D possibly being TRDD3 (5 bases). From germline, CDR1 is GEAIGNYY and CDR2 EKD. There are 14 residues in the CDR3. The V gene lost 3 bases and the J gene lost 4 bases, with 11 bases spanning the gap. In DNA form, the CDR3 reads TGTGCCTGTGACTCGGGGACCCAGACAGCACAACTCTTCTTT. Translation: CACDSGTQTAQLFF.

This clone showed up just a few times. A far larger clone is off by one base, so a read error is likely. The same CDR3 arises from other DNA sequences in this sample as well. V gene TRDV2 combines with J gene TRDJ3, with 11 bases fitting TRDD3. CDR3 size: 19 residues. The junction had 9 bases not matched to a gene; V was cut back by 2 bases and J by 4 bases. CDR1 GEAIGNYY and CDR2 EKD come from the germline V gene. The CDR3 protein is CACDNVLGDSSWDTRQMFF. CDR3 DNA: TGTGCCTGTGACAACGTACTGGGGGATAGCTCTTGGGACACCCGACAGATGTTTTTC.